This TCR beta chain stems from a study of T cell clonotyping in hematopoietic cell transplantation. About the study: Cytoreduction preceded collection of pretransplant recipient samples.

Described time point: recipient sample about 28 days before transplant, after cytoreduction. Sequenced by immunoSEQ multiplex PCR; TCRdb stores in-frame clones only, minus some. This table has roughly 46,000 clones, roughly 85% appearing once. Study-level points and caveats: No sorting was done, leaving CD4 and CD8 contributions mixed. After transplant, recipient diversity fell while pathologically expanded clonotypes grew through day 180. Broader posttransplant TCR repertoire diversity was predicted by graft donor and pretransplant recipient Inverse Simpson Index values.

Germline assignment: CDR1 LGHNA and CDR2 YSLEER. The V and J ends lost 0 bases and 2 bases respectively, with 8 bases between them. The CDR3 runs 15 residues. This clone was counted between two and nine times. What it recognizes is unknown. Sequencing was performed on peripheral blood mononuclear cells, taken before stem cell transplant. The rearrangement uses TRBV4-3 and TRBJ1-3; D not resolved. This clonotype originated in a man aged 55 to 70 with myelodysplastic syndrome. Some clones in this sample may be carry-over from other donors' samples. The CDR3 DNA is TGCGCCAGCAGCCAAGATGCCCTCACTGGAAACACCATATATTTT. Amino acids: CASSQDALTGNTIYF.